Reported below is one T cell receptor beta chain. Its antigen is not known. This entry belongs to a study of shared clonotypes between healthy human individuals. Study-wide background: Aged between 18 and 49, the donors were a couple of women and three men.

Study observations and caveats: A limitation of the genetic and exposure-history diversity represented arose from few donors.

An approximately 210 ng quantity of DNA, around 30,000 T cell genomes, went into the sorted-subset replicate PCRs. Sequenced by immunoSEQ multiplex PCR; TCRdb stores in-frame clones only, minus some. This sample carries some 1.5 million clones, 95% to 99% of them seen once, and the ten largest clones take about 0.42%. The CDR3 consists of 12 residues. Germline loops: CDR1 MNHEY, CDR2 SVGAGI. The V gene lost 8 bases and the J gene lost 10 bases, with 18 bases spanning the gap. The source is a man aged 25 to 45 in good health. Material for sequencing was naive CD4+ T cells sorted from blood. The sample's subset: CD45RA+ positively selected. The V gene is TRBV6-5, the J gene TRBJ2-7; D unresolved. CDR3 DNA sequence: TGTGCCAGCCTCGAGGCCCCCGGCGTTCAGTACTTC. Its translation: CASLEAPGVQYF.